This T cell receptor (beta chain) was retrieved from a study of blood T cell repertoires in COVID-19. About the study: The United States, Italy and Spain supplied acute and convalescent COVID-19 samples.

The CDR3 has 14 amino acids. Germline V gene sequence: CDR1 PRHDT, CDR2 FYEKMQ (reference sequence). Trimming removed 5 bases from V and 8 bases from J; junction bases left unmatched: 10. As handled by the study authors: Amplification of reference gene primers provided the estimated nucleated cell counts. This table comes from immunoSEQ multiplex PCR, and its TCRdb copy is limited to in-frame clones, with some not included. From that table come the V and J calls and clone size; the DNA was used to work out D and trimming. The sample records 25,000 to 30,000 clones, roughly 80% being singletons. Sequencing used peripheral blood. V gene TRBV13 combines with J gene TRBJ2-3; 7 bases align to TRBD2. This TCR came from a man older than 75 with active or convalescent COVID-19. CDR3 sequence (DNA): TGTGCCAGCAGCCAATGGGCGGGGGACGGTACGCAGTATTTT. Translating it yields CASSQWAGDGTQYF.